This T cell receptor beta chain was captured in a study of blood T cell repertoires in COVID-19. Across the study: Samples of COVID-19 (acute and convalescent) were obtained from the United States, Italy and Spain. T cells, B-cell-depleted T cells, or PBMCs provided the cDNA or gDNA that served as material.

Generated by immunoSEQ multiplex PCR, the TCRdb table keeps only in-frame clones and is missing some. Among 150,000 to 200,000 clones, roughly 89% were seen once, and the ten largest hold 0.85% to 0.95%. Deletions cut 2 bases from V and 1 base from J, with 12 bases between. Germline loops: CDR1 SGHNT, CDR2 YYREEE (reference sequence). The CDR3 is 15 residues long. This chain connects TRBV5-4 to TRBJ2-5; D is possibly TRBD2 (5 bases). The sequenced sample consisted of peripheral blood. This TCR was sampled from a woman in her late teens or twenties who had recovered from COVID-19. The CDR3 here is CASSFLEDRQETQYF. Written as DNA, the CDR3 is TGTGCCAGCAGCTTTTTGGAGGACCGCCAAGAGACCCAGTACTTC.